A selection of T cell receptor beta chains follows, all from one sample in a study of blood T cell repertoires in COVID-19. Data came from immunoSEQ multiplex PCR; TCRdb stores just in-frame clones and leaves some out. The table records roughly 280,000 clones, roughly 85% of them present only once. Specimen: peripheral blood. The origin of the receptors is a woman aged 70-85 years with acute or convalescent COVID-19. Each CDR3 is given with its conserved first and last residue. The D gene is left open where the match is weak.

j_call: TRBJ1-4; cdr3_length: 15; v_call: TRBV4-1; d_call: TRBD1; cdr3_aa: CASSRSGTGGEKLFF; cdr3_nt: TGCGCCAGCAGCCGCTCCGGGACAGGCGGTGAAAAACTGTTTTTT
j_call: TRBJ2-3; cdr3_length: 18; v_call: TRBV5-1; d_call: TRBD2; cdr3_aa: CASSLLVRSGGPTDTQYF; cdr3_nt: TGCGCCAGCAGCTTGTTAGTGAGGAGCGGGGGCCCCACAGATACGCAGTATTTT
j_call: TRBJ1-2; cdr3_length: 13; v_call: TRBV6-6; d_call: .; cdr3_aa: CASSPTSNYGYTF; cdr3_nt: TGTGCCAGCAGCCCTACGTCGAACTATGGCTACACCTTC
j_call: TRBJ2-7; cdr3_length: 12; v_call: TRBV30; d_call: TRBD1; cdr3_aa: CAGDRVPYEQYF; cdr3_nt: TGTGCCGGGGACAGGGTACCCTACGAGCAGTACTTC
j_call: TRBJ2-1; cdr3_length: 11; v_call: TRBV19; d_call: .; cdr3_aa: CASNRENEQFF; cdr3_nt: TGTGCCAGTAACCGGGAGAATGAGCAGTTCTTC
j_call: TRBJ2-3; cdr3_length: 18; v_call: TRBV5-6; d_call: TRBD2; cdr3_aa: CASSFLTPVAGGTDTQYF; cdr3_nt: TGTGCCAGCAGCTTCTTAACCCCCGTAGCGGGGGGCACAGATACGCAGTATTTT
j_call: TRBJ1-3; cdr3_length: 14; v_call: TRBV7-9; d_call: .; cdr3_aa: CASSLGGAVDTIYF; cdr3_nt: TGTGCCAGCAGCCTGGGGGGGGCTGTGGACACCATATATTTT
j_call: TRBJ1-5; cdr3_length: 12; v_call: TRBV18; d_call: .; cdr3_aa: CASSPGNQPQHF; cdr3_nt: TGTGCCAGCTCACCCGGCAATCAGCCCCAGCATTTT
j_call: TRBJ2-3; cdr3_length: 15; v_call: TRBV5-1; d_call: TRBD2; cdr3_aa: CASAPSGGGTDTQYF; cdr3_nt: TGCGCCAGCGCCCCCTCGGGGGGGGGCACAGATACGCAGTATTTT
j_call: TRBJ2-1; cdr3_length: 16; v_call: TRBV2; d_call: TRBD2; cdr3_aa: CASRVNSGGQYNEQFF; cdr3_nt: TGTGCCAGCAGGGTCAATAGCGGGGGACAGTACAATGAGCAGTTCTTC
j_call: TRBJ1-2; cdr3_length: 12; v_call: TRBV10-3; d_call: .; cdr3_aa: CAISVGEEGYTF; cdr3_nt: TGTGCCATCAGTGTCGGAGAGGAGGGCTACACCTTC